These 15 T cell receptor beta chains originate from one sample sequenced in a study of CD8+ T cells in alopecia areata. The sequencing template was cDNA reverse transcribed from extracted RNA. TCRdb's table, derived via immunoSEQ multiplex PCR, lists solely in-frame clones and lacks some. The sample yields just over 150,000 clones, 65% seen once. Treatment noted: oral pan-JAK inhibitor, 5-10 mg twice daily. Sequences were derived from CD4+ T cells sorted from blood, sampled at week 4, from a patient treated with tofacitinib. The origin of the receptors is a human donor with alopecia areata.

CDR3 in DNA: TGCGCCAGCAGCCAAGATGTTGGGGTCCAGGTTAACTATGGCTACACCTTC. Its translation: CASSQDVGVQVNYGYTF. The chain employs TRBV4-3 and TRBJ1-2; D is uncertain. Germline assignment: CDR1 LGHNA and CDR2 YSLEER. The CDR3 is made up of 17 amino acids. Between the trimmed V and J ends, which lost 0 bases and 1 base, there was a span of 15 bases.

This clone has a handful of counts. The sample contains more than one DNA sequence encoding this CDR3. This chain uses TRBV6-5 with TRBJ1-4, with unresolved D. CDR1 MNHEY and CDR2 SVGAGI come from the germline V gene. The V end was cut by 5 bases, the J end by 0 bases, with 7 bases between. The CDR3 loop spans 14 amino acids. CDR3 in DNA: TGTGCCAGCAGTGGCGGTGCAACTAATGAAAAACTGTTTTTT. Translation gives CASSGGATNEKLFF.

The J gene is TRBJ1-2, the V gene TRBV2; the D gene is possibly TRBD1 (6 bases). CDR1 SNHLY and CDR2 FYNNEI come from the germline V gene. V lost 7 bases and J lost 4, with 16 bases in between. This CDR3 spans 14 amino acids. DNA for the CDR3: TGTGCCAGCAAACAAAACAGGGATAGCTATGGCTACACCTTC. Amino acids: CASKQNRDSYGYTF.

In nucleotides, the CDR3 is TGTGCCACCAGCAGAGATCTAGGTCGGACCTCCTACGAGCAGTACTTC. Translated, it gives CATSRDLGRTSYEQYF. The J gene is TRBJ2-7, the V gene TRBV15; no firm D call. V lost 0 bases to trimming and J lost 0 bases, with 12 bases between them. The CDR3 is made up of 16 amino acids. The germline gives CDR1 LNHNV, CDR2 YYDKDF (reference sequence).

Notes on this clone: This sample also contains other DNA sequences that code for the same CDR3. The chain combines TRBV30 with TRBJ1-5; a possible D gene is TRBD1 (5 bases). The ends were cut back, 3 bases at V and 7 bases at J, with 13 bases in the middle. The CDR3 contains 13 residues. The germline CDR1 and CDR2 sequences are GTSNPN and SVGIG (reference sequence). The CDR3 region is CAWSPGGGQPQHF. As DNA, the CDR3 is TGTGCCTGGAGCCCCGGGGGAGGGCAGCCCCAGCATTTT.

The V call is TRBV7-9, the J call TRBJ1-2; D is uncertain. The CDR3 length is 14 residues. CDR1 SEHNR and CDR2 FQNEAQ come from the germline V gene (reference sequence). With 1 base removed from V and 8 bases from J, the gap between germline ends came to 14 bases. CDR3 region: CASSLEVRLDGYTF. The CDR3 region has the DNA TGTGCCAGCAGCTTAGAAGTGCGACTGGACGGCTACACCTTC.

This sequence joins TRBV7-9 and TRBJ1-6; D is undetermined. This CDR3 has 14 amino acids. Trimming shortened V by 1 base and J by 6 bases, and 7 bases separated the two germline ends. Germline assignment: CDR1 SEHNR and CDR2 FQNEAQ (reference sequence). The CDR3 nucleotides are TGTGCCAGCAGCTTAGTGGCCAGTAATTCACCCCTCCACTTT. Protein sequence: CASSLVASNSPLHF.

This clone was seen a few times. The chain is built from TRBV7-9 and TRBJ1-4; TRBD1 is a possible D gene (6 bases). This CDR3 is built from 14 residues. Germline V gives CDR1 SEHNR, CDR2 FQNEAQ (reference sequence). V gave up 1 base and J gave up 5 bases, with 8 bases separating them. The CDR3 DNA reads TGTGCCAGCAGCTTAGAAGGGGGGAATGAAAAACTGTTTTTT. Protein: CASSLEGGNEKLFF.

The chain has TRBV30 and TRBJ1-1; D unclear. This CDR3 is built from 13 residues. V lost 4 bases and J 0 bases, leaving 9 bases between the germline ends. Germline V gene data show CDR1 as GTSNPN and CDR2 as SVGIG (reference sequence). The CDR3 reads CAWTVGMNTEAFF. The CDR3 nucleotides are TGTGCCTGGACAGTCGGAATGAACACTGAAGCTTTCTTT. The complete variable domain, with remaining parts taken from reference TRBV30 and TRBJ1-1, reads SQTIHQWPATLVQPVGSPLSLECTVEGTSNPNLYWYRQAAGRGLQLLFYSVGIGQISSEVPQNLSASRPQDRQFILSSKKLLLSDSGFYLCAWTVGMNTEAFFGQGTRLTVV.

The chain recombines TRBV30 with TRBJ1-4, with D perhaps matching TRBD1 (5 bases). This CDR3 comprises 13 residues. CDR1 and CDR2 (germline): GTSNPN, SVGIG (reference sequence). The germline V and J ends were trimmed by 2 bases and 8 bases, with 12 bases remaining between them. The CDR3 loop reads CAWSTGPGEKLFF. In DNA, the CDR3 is TGTGCCTGGAGTACGGGGCCGGGAGAAAAACTGTTTTTT.

In this sample, this clone turned up once. The chain links TRBV7-8 to TRBJ2-7; 7 bases map to TRBD1. Per germline, CDR1 SGHVS and CDR2 FQNEAQ. This CDR3 has 15 amino acids. J lost 3 bases, V lost 1 base, and 6 bases had no gene match. The CDR3 coding sequence is TGTGCCAGCAGCTTAGTGGGACAGCCCCTCTACGAGCAGTACTTC. This sequence encodes CASSLVGQPLYEQYF.

This clone has more than one count but fewer than ten. The gene calls are TRBV30 and TRBJ1-5, with unresolved D. This CDR3 is built from 15 residues. The germline V and J ends were trimmed by 1 base and 0 bases, with 10 bases remaining between them. The germline V gene has CDR1 GTSNPN and CDR2 SVGIG (reference sequence). DNA of the CDR3: TGTGCCTGGAGTGGCGGCGGCGTTAGCAATCAGCCCCAGCATTTT. This codes for CAWSGGGVSNQPQHF.

The table lists this clone with a few counts. The CDR3 protein is CASSLGTAKNIQYF. The CDR3 DNA reads as TGTGCCAGCAGCTTAGGGACAGCCAAAAACATTCAGTACTTC. The chain couples TRBV7-8 to TRBJ2-4; D unclear. The V gene lost 1 base and the J gene lost 0 bases, with 4 bases spanning the gap. The CDR3 runs 14 residues. The germline V gene encodes CDR1 SGHVS and CDR2 FQNEAQ. Combining the CDR3 with reference TRBV7-8 and TRBJ2-4 gives the whole variable domain GAGVSQSPRYKVAKRGQDVALRCDPISGHVSLFWYQQALGQGPEFLTYFQNEAQLDKSGLPSDRFFAERPEGSVSTLKIQRTQQEDSAVYLCASSLGTAKNIQYFGAGTRLSVL.

DNA for the CDR3: TGCAGCGTTGCCATGGCCTCCTACGAGCAGTACTTC. This codes for CSVAMASYEQYF. The rearrangement links TRBV29-1 to TRBJ2-7; D remains ambiguous. Germline loops: CDR1 SQVTM, CDR2 ANQGSEA. With 4 bases removed from V and 0 bases from J, the gap between germline ends came to 7 bases. This CDR3 is 12 amino acids long.

V gene TRBV29-1 combines with J gene TRBJ2-1; 7 nucleotides match TRBD1. The CDR3 is 13 amino acids. J lost 2 bases, V lost 6 bases, and 4 bases had no gene match. Germline V gives CDR1 SQVTM, CDR2 ANQGSEA. The CDR3 is CSVDRATYNEQFF. As DNA, the CDR3 is TGCAGCGTCGACAGGGCCACCTACAATGAGCAGTTCTTC.